The next 23 T cell receptor beta chains were all read from a single sample in a study of response to subunit inactivated influenza vaccine (dated by TCRdb to 2017 to 2018). Libraries came from RT-PCR. TCRdb lists the instrument as Illumina HiSeq 2500. The public reads were run again by TCRdb, first through fastp at Q25 and then through MiXCR, and only productive beta chains were kept. For every CDR3 protein sequence, its rows merge into one entry that carries the most common genes and DNA. The sample table shows 500,000 to 600,000 distinct CDR3 sequences, and approximately 10% are seen once. The top ten hold 9.5% to 13% of the sample. This material consisted of PBMCs from blood, taken on the day of vaccination. Every receptor here comes from a man aged 45-60 years who received an inactivated influenza vaccine. Donor details come from another sample of the same person, matched by shared clones.

This clonotype was seen a handful of times. The genes are TRBV10-3 and TRBJ1-1, with D unclear. The CDR3 runs to 13 residues. Germline loops: CDR1 ENHRY, CDR2 SYGVKD. V was pared by 4 bases and J by 1 base, with 7 bases between. The DNA of the CDR3 is TGTGCCATCAGTGGCCATGGGAACACTGAAGCTTTCTTT. Translated: CAISGHGNTEAFF.

This clonotype appeared a few times. This sequence joins TRBV20-1 and TRBJ1-1, with 9 bases aligning to TRBD1. With 0 bases clipped from V and 14 bases from J, the junction kept 10 bases outside the gene matches. The length of the CDR3 is 13 residues. Germline CDR1 reads DFQATT; CDR2 reads SNEGSKA (reference sequence). The CDR3 DNA follows: TGCAGTGCTAGAGATGGCGGGACAGGGTCCCTCTTCTTT. Its translation is CSARDGGTGSLFF.

In its sample, this clonotype was seen a few times. The V call is TRBV24-1, the J call TRBJ2-7; tentative D call: TRBD2 (6 bases). Germline assignment: CDR1 KGHDR and CDR2 SFDVKD. V was clipped by 3 bases and J by 7 bases, with 12 bases between them. This CDR3 has 13 residues. CDR3 amino acids: CATSDLGGEEQYF. CDR3 sequence (DNA): TGTGCCACCAGTGATCTGGGGGGAGAGGAGCAGTACTTC.

This clonotype turned up a few times. The chain couples TRBV20-1 to TRBJ2-2; D is tentatively TRBD1 or TRBD2 (6 bases each). V was pared by 5 bases and J by 5 bases, with 15 bases between. CDR3 length equals 14 residues. Germline loops: CDR1 DFQATT, CDR2 SNEGSKA (reference sequence). CDR3 bases: TGCAGTGCTTACTTTGGGGGGCGGACCGGGGAGCTGTTTTTT. This translates into CSAYFGGRTGELFF.

The table lists this clonotype with a few counts. CDR3 region: CSARRGLVVHEQYF. In nucleotides, the CDR3 is TGCAGTGCTAGACGCGGACTAGTAGTCCACGAGCAGTACTTC. This chain links TRBV20-1 with TRBJ2-7; 7 positions agree with TRBD2. Germline trimming cut 2 bases from V and 5 bases from J; bases unmatched to any gene: 9. The CDR3 has 14 amino acids. Looked up from germline, CDR1 is DFQATT and CDR2 is SNEGSKA (reference sequence).

The gene calls are TRBV7-9 and TRBJ2-1, with D possibly TRBD2 on 6 matching bases. The CDR3 has 17 amino acids. The germline gives CDR1 SEHNR, CDR2 FQNEAQ (reference sequence). The V end lost 5 bases, the J end lost 0 bases, and 17 bases lay between the germline ends. The CDR3 is CASSPHGGVSSYNEQFF. The CDR3 DNA reads as TGTGCCAGCAGCCCCCATGGCGGGGTCAGCTCCTACAATGAGCAGTTCTTC.

The chain joins TRBV24-1 to TRBJ2-3; D remains unclear. The V gene's germline CDR1 is KGHDR and CDR2 SFDVKD. V dropped 3 bases and J dropped 0 bases, with 9 bases sitting between them. There are 15 residues in the CDR3. CDR3 DNA: TGTGCCACCAGTGATCCCCTGACAAGCACAGATACGCAGTATTTT. This sequence encodes CATSDPLTSTDTQYF.

This clonotype was found a few times. The chain carries TRBV11-2 and TRBJ2-7, with D hard to call. V lost 5 bases and J 0 bases, leaving 14 bases between the germline ends. Germline lookup yields CDR1 SGHAT and CDR2 FQNNGV. The length of the CDR3 is 15 residues. The CDR3 DNA reads TGTGCCAGCAGCCGTGGTGGGCAGACCTCCTACGAGCAGTACTTC. Its translation is CASSRGGQTSYEQYF.

In this sample, this clonotype turned up a few times. The chain joins TRBV12-3 or TRBV12-4 to TRBJ1-2; D not certain. Trimming shortened V by 3 bases and J by 7 bases, and 15 bases separated the two germline ends. This CDR3 is 14 amino acids long. For the CDR3, the DNA is TGTGCCAGCAGTTTCGAGGTAACCCTCGGTGGCTACACCTTC. Encoded protein: CASSFEVTLGGYTF.

The gene calls are TRBV5-1 and TRBJ1-1; D gene ambiguous. V lost 2 bases to trimming and J lost 0 bases, with 5 bases between them. The CDR3 has 13 residues. The V gene's germline CDR1 is SGHRS and CDR2 YFSETQ. The DNA of the CDR3 is TGCGCCAGCAGCTTCGACCTGAACACTGAAGCTTTCTTT. This sequence encodes CASSFDLNTEAFF.

Many counts were recorded for this clonotype. The V and J genes are TRBV29-1 and TRBJ2-1; D not certain. The CDR3 runs 11 residues. CDR1 SQVTM and CDR2 ANQGSEA come from the germline V gene. Trimming removed 2 bases at V and 9 bases at J, with 8 bases between. The CDR3, as DNA: TGCAGCGTTGAATCCGGGCTTGAGCAGTTCTTC. It codes for CSVESGLEQFF.

There are a few counts of this clonotype. The chain joins TRBV7-9 to TRBJ1-2; D is possibly TRBD1 (6 bases). The germline V gene has CDR1 SEHNR and CDR2 FQNEAQ (reference sequence). V dropped 1 base and J dropped 3 bases, with 12 bases sitting between them. This CDR3 comprises 15 residues. This CDR3 reads CASSLGLGADYGYTF. The CDR3 coding sequence is TGTGCCAGCAGCTTAGGACTGGGGGCAGACTATGGCTACACCTTC.

This sequence joins TRBV29-1 and TRBJ2-5, with D unresolved. The CDR3 runs 14 residues. Trimming removed 5 bases at V and 2 bases at J, with 15 bases between. CDR1 SQVTM and CDR2 ANQGSEA come from the germline V gene. The CDR3 nucleotides read TGCAGCGTTCGTGGAAAAGTCTCGCAAGAGACCCAGTACTTC. Translated: CSVRGKVSQETQYF. Combining the CDR3 with reference TRBV29-1 and TRBJ2-5 gives the whole variable domain SAVISQKPSRDICQRGTSLTIQCQVDSQVTMMFWYRQQPGQSLTLIATANQGSEATYESGFVIDKFPISRPNLTFSTLTVSNMSPEDSSIYLCSVRGKVSQETQYFGPGTRLLVL.

The chain carries TRBV28 and TRBJ2-3, with D maybe TRBD1 (6 bases). V was shortened by 6 bases and J by 4 bases, with 14 bases between the two germline ends. Germline V gene data show CDR1 as MDHEN and CDR2 as SYDVKM. This CDR3 contains 14 residues. CDR3 residues: CASSDRTLPDTQYF. The CDR3 DNA is TGTGCCAGCAGCGACAGGACCCTCCCAGATACGCAGTATTTT.

This chain connects TRBV11-2 to TRBJ2-7, with D unresolved. Germline loops: CDR1 SGHAT, CDR2 FQNNGV. V lost 1 base and J 7 bases, leaving 8 bases between the germline ends. The CDR3 consists of 12 residues. As DNA, the CDR3 is TGTGCCAGCAGCTTAGCGCTTTTTGAGCAGTACTTC. The encoded protein is CASSLALFEQYF.

Many counts were recorded for this clonotype. V gene TRBV20-1 combines with J gene TRBJ2-3, with 8 bases fitting TRBD2. V lost 6 bases to trimming and J lost 3 bases; unmatched junction nucleotides: 8. The CDR3 has 14 residues. Germline assignment: CDR1 DFQATT and CDR2 SNEGSKA (reference sequence). The CDR3 is CSALISGKTDTQYF. The CDR3 region has the DNA TGCAGTGCCCTGATTAGCGGGAAAACAGATACGCAGTATTTT.

As DNA, the CDR3 is TGTGCCATCGGCCCTGGGCTCCTCTGCTGCTACACCTTC. Amino acids: CAIGPGLLCCYTF. The chain has TRBV4-2 and TRBJ1-2; D is unclear. This CDR3 contains 13 residues. The germline gives CDR1 LGHNA, CDR2 YNFKEQ. V lost 10 bases to trimming and J lost 9 bases, with 21 bases between them.

The chain joins TRBV5-1 to TRBJ2-1; tentatively, D is TRBD1 or TRBD2 (6 bases each). The V gene's germline CDR1 is SGHRS and CDR2 YFSETQ. The CDR3 is made up of 17 amino acids. Trimming pared 0 bases from V and 7 bases from J, leaving 20 bases between. The CDR3 loop is CASSLAAGGGTTNEQFF. The CDR3 nucleotides read TGCGCCAGCAGCTTGGCGGCCGGGGGCGGAACAACAAATGAGCAGTTCTTC.

This clonotype occurred a few times. This chain joins TRBV4-2 and TRBJ2-4; 10 bases line up with TRBD1. Germline CDR1 LGHNA, CDR2 YNFKEQ. The V and J ends lost 1 base and 1 base, in that order; junction bases with no gene match: 4. CDR3 length: 17 residues. The CDR3 is CASSQVGTGEAKNIQYF. For the CDR3, the DNA is TGTGCCAGCAGCCAAGTAGGGACAGGGGAGGCCAAAAACATTCAGTACTTC.

In this sample, this clonotype turned up a few times. V gene TRBV27 combines with J gene TRBJ2-7; D gene ambiguous. V gave up 2 bases and J gave up 2 bases, with 13 bases separating them. This CDR3 has 15 residues. The germline CDR1 and CDR2 sequences are MNHEY and SMNVEV (reference sequence). CDR3 sequence (DNA): TGTGCCAGCAGTTTACGCCCACAAAGGGCCTACGAGCAGTACTTC. Amino acid sequence: CASSLRPQRAYEQYF.

This clonotype was seen only a few times. V is TRBV27 and J is TRBJ1-1; possibly TRBD1 for D (6 bases). Trimming cost V 6 bases and J 3 bases, with 17 bases left between them. Germline CDR1 is MNHEY and CDR2 is SMNVEV (reference sequence). This CDR3 is 15 amino acids long. The CDR3 reads CASSQSGGADTEAFF. The CDR3, as DNA: TGTGCCAGCAGCCAATCGGGGGGCGCGGACACTGAAGCTTTCTTT.

The sample holds many counts of this clonotype. This sequence joins TRBV6-2 or TRBV6-3 and TRBJ2-6; D call uncertain. V was cut by 11 bases and J by 0 bases, with 8 bases left in between. This CDR3 is 13 amino acids long. Germline V gene data show CDR1 as MNHEY and CDR2 as SVGEGT. The DNA for the CDR3 is TGTGCCGCATTATCCTCTGGGGCCAACGTCCTGACTTTC. It specifies CAALSSGANVLTF.

The chain uses TRBV5-1 and TRBJ2-3; the D gene could be TRBD1 or TRBD2 (5 bases each). There are 14 residues in the CDR3. Germline V lookup: CDR1 SGHRS, CDR2 YFSETQ. V lost 4 bases and J lost 0, with 9 bases in between. The chain's CDR3 is CASSTGASTDTQYF. DNA of the CDR3: TGCGCCAGCAGCACCGGGGCTAGCACAGATACGCAGTATTTT. Full variable domain (outside the CDR3, taken from reference TRBV5-1 and TRBJ2-3): KAGVTQTPRYLIKTRGQQVTLSCSPISGHRSVSWYQQTPGQGLQFLFEYFSETQRNKGNFPGRFSGRQFSNSRSEMNVSTLELGDSALYLCASSTGASTDTQYFGPGTRLTVL.